This TCR beta chain was recovered during a study of blood T cell repertoires in COVID-19. Seattle researchers signed up patients amid active infection and tracked them longitudinally. Some clones are missing from TCRdb's copy, which holds only in-frame ones; the method was immunoSEQ multiplex PCR. The repertoire holds almost 350,000 clones, roughly 89% seen once, with approximately 4.1% in the top ten. This clone was detected a few times. The TCR comes from a woman aged 55-75 years with COVID-19, enrolled during active disease. Sequencing was performed on peripheral blood.

Here the CDR3 DNA reads TGTGCCAGCAGTTACTCGAATACGGGGGACTATGGCTACACCTTC. Amino acid sequence: CASSYSNTGDYGYTF. This chain connects TRBV6-5 to TRBJ1-2, with a weak D call TRBD1 (5 bases). CDR1 MNHEY and CDR2 SVGAGI come from the germline V gene. Trimming removed 0 bases from V and 3 bases from J, with 11 bases in between. The CDR3 spans 15 residues.